This T cell receptor (beta chain) appears in the sequencing data of a study of blood T cells in healthy people across ages (dated by TCRdb to the mid-2010s). For context, the study as a whole: In model experiments, roughly one uniquely barcoded TCR beta cDNA molecule per two T cells was captured by template switching. Age-related changes in TCR beta repertoire diversity were measured in the study by deep sequencing normalized with unique cDNA molecular identifiers. Four age groups were formed from the donors: young (average 16 years), middle-aged (approximately 41), aged (about 68) and long-lived (roughly 88). Donors of different ages were randomly distributed across sequencing lanes to avoid experimental bias. For two donors (one aged 18 to 30 and one aged 80 or older), the study analyzed two additional independent replicas of 1 million unique cDNA reads from the same blood draw. The study at large found these results: Compared with the aged group, the long-lived group had more naive CD4+ T cells, fewer expanded clones and increased TCR diversity, a pattern suggesting age selection. Observed TCR beta diversity per million T cells fell roughly linearly with age, and a significant reduction was already apparent by age approximately 41. There was a strong correlation between observed TCR beta diversity and the percentage of naive T cells measured by flow cytometry. Bulk unsorted PBMC profiling prevented conclusive comparison of naive and antigen-experienced compartments. Because the CMV infection status of the donors was unknown, age-related changes in expanded clonotypes may potentially have been confounded. Total diversity estimates from one million sequenced T cells were considered lower bounds and underestimates.

The library was generated by 5' RACE. A second roughly 7 to 12 cycle PCR used a sample-barcoded 5' primer and a J-beta primer mix. A template-switch 5' adaptor carrying 12 random nucleotides introduced a unique molecular identifier onto each TCR beta cDNA molecule. Each sample yielded at least 2.5 million CDR3-containing paired-end reads. First-strand cDNA was synthesized from all RNA with the Mint cDNA synthesis kit, primed by a TRBC-specific oligonucleotide. All cDNA was treated with uracil-DNA glycosylase and then went through a first 18-cycle PCR with the universal primers M1SS and BC2_uni_R. Regarding the original processing steps: Each sample was normalized by randomly selecting 1 million high-quality reads, each carrying a distinct molecular identifier. Reads sharing molecular identifiers were discarded rather than binned into consensus sequences. CDR3 identification, clonotype clustering and error correction used MiTCR with a Q25 quality threshold and the strictest error-elimination algorithm. A nonparametric unseen species model using Euler transformation provided a lower-bound estimate of total TCR beta diversity. The public reads were quality trimmed at Q25 with fastp and then assembled into clones with MiXCR by TCRdb, keeping productive beta chains. A single entry per CDR3 protein holds the most common genes and DNA from its merged rows. These V and J calls originate from TCRdb's pipeline instead of the authors' own analysis. The sample contains some 1.8 million distinct CDR3 sequences, roughly two fifths of them found a single time. More than 20% of the sample is held by the ten biggest clonotypes.

Reading from cysteine to phenylalanine, the CDR3 counts 16 amino acids. The retained sequence is limited to the CDR3, 48 bases, with the frame set at the first base. CDR1 and CDR2, per the germline V gene, are MNHEY and SVGAGI. V sheds 0 bases and J sheds 2 bases, leaving 14 bases between their ends. With regard to this clonotype: No cognate antigen has been identified for it. No quality values exist for individual bases; no much larger clone is one base distant.

Systemically healthy Caucasian individuals from Russia, 39 in total and aged about 6 to 95 years, were included as donors. Ten milliliters of peripheral blood were collected from each donor into EDTA-treated Vacutainer tubes. Ficoll-Paque density-gradient centrifugation was used to isolate PBMCs, with at least 6.5 million per sample. Trizol reagent was used to extract total RNA from PBMCs, with at least 5 micrograms per sample. For every donor, an aliquot of PBMCs went through flow cytometry to measure the percentages of naive CD45RAhigh/CD27high T cells. The receptor's source is a human donor in good health. The chain uses TRBV6-5 and TRBJ2-7; TRBD1 is perhaps the D gene, given 6 matching bases. The sample taken for sequencing was blood. CDR3 region: CASSYSGFRGTYEQYF. The nucleotide sequence reads TGTGCCAGCAGTTACTCGGGGTTTAGGGGGACCTACGAGCAGTACTTC.